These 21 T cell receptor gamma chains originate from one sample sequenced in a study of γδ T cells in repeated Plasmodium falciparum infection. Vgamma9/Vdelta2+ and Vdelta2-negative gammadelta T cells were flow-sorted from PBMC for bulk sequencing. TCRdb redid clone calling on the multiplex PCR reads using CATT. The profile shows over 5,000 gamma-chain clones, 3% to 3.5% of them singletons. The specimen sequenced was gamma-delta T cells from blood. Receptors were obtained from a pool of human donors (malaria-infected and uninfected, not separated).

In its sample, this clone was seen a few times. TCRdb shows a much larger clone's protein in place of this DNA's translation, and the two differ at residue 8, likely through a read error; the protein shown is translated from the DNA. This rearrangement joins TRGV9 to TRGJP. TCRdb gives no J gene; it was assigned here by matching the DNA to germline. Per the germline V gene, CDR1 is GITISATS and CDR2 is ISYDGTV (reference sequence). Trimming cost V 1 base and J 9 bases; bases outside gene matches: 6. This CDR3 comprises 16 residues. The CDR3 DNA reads TGTGCCTTGTGGGAGGTCATTGTGTTGGGCAAAAAAATCAAGGTATTT. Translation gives CALWEVIVLGKKIKVF.

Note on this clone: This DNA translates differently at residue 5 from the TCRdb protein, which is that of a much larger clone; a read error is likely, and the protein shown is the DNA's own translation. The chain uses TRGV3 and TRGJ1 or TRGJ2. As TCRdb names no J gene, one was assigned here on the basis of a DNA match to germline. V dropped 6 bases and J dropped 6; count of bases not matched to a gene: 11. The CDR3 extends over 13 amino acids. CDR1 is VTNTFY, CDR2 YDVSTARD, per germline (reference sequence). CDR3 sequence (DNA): TGTGCCACCTGGCACGAGGCACGTTATAAGAAACTCTTT. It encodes CATWHEARYKKLF.

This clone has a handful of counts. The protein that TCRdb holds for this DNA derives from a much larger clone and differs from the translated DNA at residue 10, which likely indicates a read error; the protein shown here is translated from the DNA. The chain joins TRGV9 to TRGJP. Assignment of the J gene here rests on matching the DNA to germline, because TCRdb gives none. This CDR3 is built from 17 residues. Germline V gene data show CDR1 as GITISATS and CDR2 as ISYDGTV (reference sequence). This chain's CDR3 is CALWEVQQESGKKIKVF. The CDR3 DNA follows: TGTGCCTTGTGGGAGGTACAACAAGAGTCGGGCAAAAAAATCAAGGTATTT.

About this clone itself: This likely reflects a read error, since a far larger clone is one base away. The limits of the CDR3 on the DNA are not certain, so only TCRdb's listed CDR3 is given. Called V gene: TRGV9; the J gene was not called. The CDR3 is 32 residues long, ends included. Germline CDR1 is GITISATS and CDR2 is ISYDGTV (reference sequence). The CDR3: CALWEVQEIIRNSLAVEQHLLSQVSIGRIQHF.

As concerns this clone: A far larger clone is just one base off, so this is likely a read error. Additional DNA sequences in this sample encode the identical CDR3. The CDR3, as DNA: TGTGCCCTGTGGGAGACGGCTCGTCCCCAAGAGTTGGGCAAAAAAATCAAGGTATTT. Its translation: CALWETARPQELGKKIKVF. The gene calls are TRGV9 and TRGJP. The CDR3 extends over 19 amino acids. Per germline, CDR1 GITISATS and CDR2 ISYDGTV (reference sequence).

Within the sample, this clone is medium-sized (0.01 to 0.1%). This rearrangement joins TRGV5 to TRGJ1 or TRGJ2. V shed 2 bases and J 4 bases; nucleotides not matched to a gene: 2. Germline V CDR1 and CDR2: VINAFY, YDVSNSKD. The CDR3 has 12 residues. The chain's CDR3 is CATWDTYYKKLF. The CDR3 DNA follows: TGTGCCACCTGGGACACCTATTATAAGAAACTCTTT.

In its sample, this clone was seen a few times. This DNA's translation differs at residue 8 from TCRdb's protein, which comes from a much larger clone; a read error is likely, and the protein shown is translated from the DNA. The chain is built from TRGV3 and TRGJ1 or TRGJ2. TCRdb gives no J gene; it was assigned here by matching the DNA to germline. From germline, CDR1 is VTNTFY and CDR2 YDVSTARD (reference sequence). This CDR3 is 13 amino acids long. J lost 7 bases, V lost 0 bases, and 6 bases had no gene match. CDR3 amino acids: CATWDRRQYKKLF. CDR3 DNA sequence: TGTGCCACCTGGGACAGGCGTCAGTATAAGAAACTCTTT.

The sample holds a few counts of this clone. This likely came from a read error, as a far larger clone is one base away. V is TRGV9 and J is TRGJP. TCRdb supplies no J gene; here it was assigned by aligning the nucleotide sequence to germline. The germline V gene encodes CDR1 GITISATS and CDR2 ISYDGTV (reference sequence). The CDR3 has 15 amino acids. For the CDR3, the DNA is TGTGCCCTGTGGGAGGTGCGTTTGGGCAAAAAAATCAAGGTATTT. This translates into CALWEVRLGKKIKVF.

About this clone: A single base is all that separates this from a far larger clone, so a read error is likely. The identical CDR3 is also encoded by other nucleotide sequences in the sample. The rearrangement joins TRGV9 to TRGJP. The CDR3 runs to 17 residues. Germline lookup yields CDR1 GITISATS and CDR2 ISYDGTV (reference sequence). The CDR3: CALWEVRLELGKKIKVF. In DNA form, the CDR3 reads TGTGCCTTGTGGGAGGTGCGTTTGGAGTTGGGCAAAAAGATCAAGGTATTT.

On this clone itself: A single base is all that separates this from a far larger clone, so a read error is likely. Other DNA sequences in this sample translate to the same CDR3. CDR3 coding DNA: TGTGCCTTGTGGGAGGATAGTCAAGAGTTGGGCAAAAAAATCAAGGTATTT. Protein sequence: CALWEDSQELGKKIKVF. The J gene is TRGJP, the V gene TRGV9. TCRdb offers no J gene call, so here the DNA was matched to germline to obtain one. The CDR3 sequence is 17 residues long. The V gene's germline CDR1 is GITISATS and CDR2 ISYDGTV (reference sequence). The trim removed 2 bases at V and 4 bases at J, leaving 5 bases unmatched.

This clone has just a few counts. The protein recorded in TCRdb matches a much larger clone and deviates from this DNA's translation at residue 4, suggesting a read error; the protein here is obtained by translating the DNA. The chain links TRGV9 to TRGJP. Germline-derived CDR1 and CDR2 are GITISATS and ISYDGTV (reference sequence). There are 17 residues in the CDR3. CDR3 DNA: TGTGCCTTGCGGGAGGTGCGATTTGAGTTGGGCAAAAAAATCAAGGTATTT. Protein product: CALREVRFELGKKIKVF.

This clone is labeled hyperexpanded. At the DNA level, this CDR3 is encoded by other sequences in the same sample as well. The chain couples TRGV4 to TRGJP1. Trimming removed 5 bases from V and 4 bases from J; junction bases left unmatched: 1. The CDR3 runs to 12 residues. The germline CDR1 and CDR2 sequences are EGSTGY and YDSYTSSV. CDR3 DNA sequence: TGTGCCACCTGGGGCACTGGTTGGTTCAAGATATTT. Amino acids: CATWGTGWFKIF.

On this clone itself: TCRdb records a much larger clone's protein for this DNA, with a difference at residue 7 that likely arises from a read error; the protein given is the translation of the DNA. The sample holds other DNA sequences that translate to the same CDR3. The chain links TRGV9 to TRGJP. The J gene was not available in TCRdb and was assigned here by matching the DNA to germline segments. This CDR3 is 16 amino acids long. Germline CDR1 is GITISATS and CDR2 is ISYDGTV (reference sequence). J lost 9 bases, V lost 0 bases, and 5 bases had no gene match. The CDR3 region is CALWEVRLLGKKIKVF. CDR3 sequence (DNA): TGTGCCTTGTGGGAGGTGCGCCTGTTGGGCAAAAAAATCAAGGTATTT.

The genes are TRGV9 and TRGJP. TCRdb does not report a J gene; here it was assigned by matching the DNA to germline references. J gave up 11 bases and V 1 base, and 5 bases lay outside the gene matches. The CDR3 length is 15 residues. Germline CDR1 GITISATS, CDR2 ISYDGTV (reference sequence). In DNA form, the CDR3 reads TGTGCCTTGTGGGAGGTTATGATGGGCAAAAAAATCAAGGTATTT. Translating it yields CALWEVMMGKKIKVF.

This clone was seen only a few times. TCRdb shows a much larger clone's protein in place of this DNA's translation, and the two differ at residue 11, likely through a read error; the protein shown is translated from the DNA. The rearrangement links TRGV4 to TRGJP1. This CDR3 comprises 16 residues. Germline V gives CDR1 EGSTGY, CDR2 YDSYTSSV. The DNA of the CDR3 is TGTGCCACCTGGGAGGGGGTATGGGGCACTGATTGGTTCAAGATATTT. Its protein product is CATWEGVWGTDWFKIF.

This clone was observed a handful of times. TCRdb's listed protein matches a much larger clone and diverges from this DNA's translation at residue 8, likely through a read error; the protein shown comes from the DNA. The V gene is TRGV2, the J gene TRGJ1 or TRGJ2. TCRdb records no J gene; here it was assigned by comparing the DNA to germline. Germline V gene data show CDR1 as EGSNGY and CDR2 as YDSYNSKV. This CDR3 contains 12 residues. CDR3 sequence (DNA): TGTGCCACCTGGTTAGATTATCATAAGAAACTCTTT. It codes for CATWLDYHKKLF.

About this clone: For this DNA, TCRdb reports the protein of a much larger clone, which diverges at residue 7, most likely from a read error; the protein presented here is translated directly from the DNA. Written as DNA, the CDR3 is TGTGCCACCTGGGATTCGAGTTATTATAAGAAACTCTTT. Protein product: CATWDSSYYKKLF. This rearrangement joins TRGV4 to TRGJ1 or TRGJ2. Trimming cost V 3 bases and J 3 bases; bases outside gene matches: 5. Germline CDR1 and CDR2: EGSTGY and YDSYTSSV. The CDR3 is 13 amino acids.

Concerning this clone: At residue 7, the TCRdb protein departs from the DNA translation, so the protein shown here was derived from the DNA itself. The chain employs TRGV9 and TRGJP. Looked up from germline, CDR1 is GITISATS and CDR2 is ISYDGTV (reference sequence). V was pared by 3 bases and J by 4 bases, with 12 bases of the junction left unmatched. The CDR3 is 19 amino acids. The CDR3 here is CALWEKAQSQELGKKIKVF. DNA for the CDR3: TGTGCCTTGTGGGAGAAGGCCCAAAGTCAAGAGTTGGGCAAAAAAATCAAGGTATTT.

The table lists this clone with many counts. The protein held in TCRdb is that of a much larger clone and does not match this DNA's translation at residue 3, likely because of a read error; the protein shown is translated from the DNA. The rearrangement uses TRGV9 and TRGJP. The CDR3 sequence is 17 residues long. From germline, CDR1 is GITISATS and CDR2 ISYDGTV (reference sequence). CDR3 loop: CASWEVHAELGKKIKVF. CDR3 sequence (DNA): TGTGCCTCGTGGGAGGTGCACGCGGAGTTGGGCAAAAAAATCAAGGTATTT.

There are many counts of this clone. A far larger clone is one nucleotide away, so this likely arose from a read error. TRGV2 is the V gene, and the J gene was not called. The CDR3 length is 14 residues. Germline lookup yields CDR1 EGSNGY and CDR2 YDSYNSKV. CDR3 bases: TGTGCCACCTGGGACGGGCGATCGAGGACTAAGGAACTCTTT. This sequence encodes CATWDGRSRTKELF.

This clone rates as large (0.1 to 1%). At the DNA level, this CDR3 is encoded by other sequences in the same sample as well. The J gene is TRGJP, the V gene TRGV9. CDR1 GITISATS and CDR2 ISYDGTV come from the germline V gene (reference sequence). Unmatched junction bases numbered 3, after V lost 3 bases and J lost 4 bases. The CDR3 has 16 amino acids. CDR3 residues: CALWELQELGKKIKVF. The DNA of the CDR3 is TGTGCCTTGTGGGAGCTTCAAGAGTTGGGCAAAAAAATCAAGGTATTT.